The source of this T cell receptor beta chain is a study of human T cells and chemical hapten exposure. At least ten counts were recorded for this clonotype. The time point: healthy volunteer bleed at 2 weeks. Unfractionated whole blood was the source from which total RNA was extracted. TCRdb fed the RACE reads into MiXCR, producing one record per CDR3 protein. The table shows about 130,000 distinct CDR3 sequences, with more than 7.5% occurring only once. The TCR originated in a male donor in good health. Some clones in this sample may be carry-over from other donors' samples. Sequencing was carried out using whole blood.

The CDR3 nucleotides read TGTGCCAGCAGACAGGGGGAAGATGGCTACACCTTC. The encoded protein is CASRQGEDGYTF. The rearrangement links TRBV2 to TRBJ1-2; 8 nucleotides align to TRBD1. Germline assignment: CDR1 SNHLY and CDR2 FYNNEI. The ends lost 6 bases at V and 6 bases at J; junction bases unmatched: 3. The CDR3 totals 12 residues.